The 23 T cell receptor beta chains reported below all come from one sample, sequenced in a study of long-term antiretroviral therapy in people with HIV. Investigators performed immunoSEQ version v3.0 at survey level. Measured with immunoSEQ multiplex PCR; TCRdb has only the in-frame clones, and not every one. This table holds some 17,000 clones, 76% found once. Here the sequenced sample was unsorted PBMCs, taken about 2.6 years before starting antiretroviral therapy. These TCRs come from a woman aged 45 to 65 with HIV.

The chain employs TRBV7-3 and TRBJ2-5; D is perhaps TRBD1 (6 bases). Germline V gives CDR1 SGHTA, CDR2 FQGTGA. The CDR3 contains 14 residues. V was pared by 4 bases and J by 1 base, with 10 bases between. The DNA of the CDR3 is TGTGCCAGCAGCTCAGACAGGTTCCAAGAGACCCAGTACTTC. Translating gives CASSSDRFQETQYF.

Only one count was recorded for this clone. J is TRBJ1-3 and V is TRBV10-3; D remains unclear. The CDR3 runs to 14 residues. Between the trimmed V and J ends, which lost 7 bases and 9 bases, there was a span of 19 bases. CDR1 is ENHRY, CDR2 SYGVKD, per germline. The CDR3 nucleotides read TGTGCCATCAAAAACACCGCCTCGATAAGCACCATATATTTT. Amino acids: CAIKNTASISTIYF.

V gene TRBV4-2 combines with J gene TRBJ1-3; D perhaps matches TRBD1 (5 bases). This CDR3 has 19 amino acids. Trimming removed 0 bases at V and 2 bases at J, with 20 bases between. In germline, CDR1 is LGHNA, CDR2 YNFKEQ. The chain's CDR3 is CASSQDLVGPLEPGNTIYF. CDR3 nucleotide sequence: TGTGCCAGCAGCCAAGATCTTGTGGGACCCCTGGAACCTGGAAACACCATATATTTT.

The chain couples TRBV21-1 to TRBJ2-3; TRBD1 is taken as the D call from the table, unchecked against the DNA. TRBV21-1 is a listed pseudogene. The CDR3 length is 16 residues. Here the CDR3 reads CASSKRRTGLTDTQYF. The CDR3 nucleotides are TGTGCCAGCAGCAAAAGACGGACAGGGTTAACAGATACGCAGTATTTT.

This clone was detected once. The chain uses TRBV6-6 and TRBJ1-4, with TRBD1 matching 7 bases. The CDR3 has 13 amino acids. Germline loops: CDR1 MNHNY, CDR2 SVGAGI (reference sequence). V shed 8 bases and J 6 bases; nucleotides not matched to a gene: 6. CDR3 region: CASLRQGDEKLFF. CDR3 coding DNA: TGTGCCAGCCTCCGGCAGGGGGATGAAAAACTGTTTTTT.

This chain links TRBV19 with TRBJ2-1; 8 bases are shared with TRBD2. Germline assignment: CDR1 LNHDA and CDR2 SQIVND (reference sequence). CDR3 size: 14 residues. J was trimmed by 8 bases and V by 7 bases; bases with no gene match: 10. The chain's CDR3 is CASNTQRGWDEQFF. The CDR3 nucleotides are TGTGCCAGTAATACCCAGCGGGGGTGGGATGAGCAGTTCTTC.

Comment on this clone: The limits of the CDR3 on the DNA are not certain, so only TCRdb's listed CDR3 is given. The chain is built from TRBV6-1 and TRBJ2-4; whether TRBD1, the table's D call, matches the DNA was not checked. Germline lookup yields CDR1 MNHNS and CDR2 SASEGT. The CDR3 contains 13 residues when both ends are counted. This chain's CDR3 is CASILGQGFFQYF.

CDR3 loop: CASSPQRISGANVLTF. CDR3 sequence (DNA): TGTGCCAGCAGTCCGCAGCGAATCTCTGGGGCCAACGTCCTGACTTTC. The chain links TRBV27 to TRBJ2-6; D is uncertain. The CDR3 length is 16 residues. Germline CDR1 is MNHEY and CDR2 is SMNVEV (reference sequence). Trimming left V 5 bases short and J 0 bases short, with 11 bases between. Using reference TRBV27 and TRBJ2-6 for the parts outside the CDR3, the full variable domain is EAQVTQNPRYLITVTGKKLTVTCSQNMNHEYMSWYRQDPGLGLRQIYYSMNVEVTDKGDVPEGYKVSRKEKRNFPLILESPSPNQTSLYFCASSPQRISGANVLTFGAGSRLTVL.

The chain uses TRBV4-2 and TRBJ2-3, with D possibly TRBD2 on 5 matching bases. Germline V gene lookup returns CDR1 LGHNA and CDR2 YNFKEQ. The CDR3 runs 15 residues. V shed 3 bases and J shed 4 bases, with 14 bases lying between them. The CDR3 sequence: CASSQGLDGADTQYF. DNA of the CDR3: TGTGCCAGCAGCCAGGGTCTCGACGGGGCAGATACGCAGTATTTT.

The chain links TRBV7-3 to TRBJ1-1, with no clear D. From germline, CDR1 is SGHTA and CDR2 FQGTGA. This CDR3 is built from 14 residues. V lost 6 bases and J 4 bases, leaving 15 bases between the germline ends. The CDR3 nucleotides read TGTGCCAGCAGTTATGCAGGCCCTACCACTGAAGCTTTCTTT. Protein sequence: CASSYAGPTTEAFF. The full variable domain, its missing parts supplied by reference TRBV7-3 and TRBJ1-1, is GAGVSQTPSNKVTEKGKYVELRCDPISGHTALYWYRQSLGQGPEFLIYFQGTGAADDSGLPNDRFFAVRPEGSVSTLKIQRTERGDSAVYLCASSYAGPTTEAFFGQGTRLTVV.

CDR3 protein: CATQRTGSNQPQHF. The CDR3 bases are TGTGCCACTCAACGGACAGGTAGCAATCAGCCCCAGCATTTT. This chain links TRBV6-1 with TRBJ1-5; TRBD1 aligns across 7 bases. V lost 10 bases and J lost 0; bases outside the gene matches: 6. Germline-derived CDR1 and CDR2 are MNHNS and SASEGT. The CDR3 is 14 amino acids.

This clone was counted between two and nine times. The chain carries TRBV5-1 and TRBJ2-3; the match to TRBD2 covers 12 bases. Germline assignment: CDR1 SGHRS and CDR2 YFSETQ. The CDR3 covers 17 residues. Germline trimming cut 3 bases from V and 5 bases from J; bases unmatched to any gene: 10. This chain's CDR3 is CASSSGTSGLRGDTQYF. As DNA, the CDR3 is TGCGCCAGCAGCTCCGGGACTAGCGGGCTTCGAGGAGATACGCAGTATTTT.

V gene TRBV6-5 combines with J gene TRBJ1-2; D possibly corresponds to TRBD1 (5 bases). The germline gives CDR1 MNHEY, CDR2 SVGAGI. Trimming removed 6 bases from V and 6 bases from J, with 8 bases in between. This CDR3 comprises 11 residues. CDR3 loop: CASSQGNGYTF. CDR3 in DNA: TGTGCCAGCAGCCAGGGAAATGGCTACACCTTC.

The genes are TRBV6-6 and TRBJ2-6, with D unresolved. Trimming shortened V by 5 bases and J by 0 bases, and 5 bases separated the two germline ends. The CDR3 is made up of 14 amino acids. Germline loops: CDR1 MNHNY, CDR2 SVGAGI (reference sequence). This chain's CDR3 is CASSLSSGANVLTF. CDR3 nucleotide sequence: TGTGCCAGCAGTCTGAGCTCTGGGGCCAACGTCCTGACTTTC.

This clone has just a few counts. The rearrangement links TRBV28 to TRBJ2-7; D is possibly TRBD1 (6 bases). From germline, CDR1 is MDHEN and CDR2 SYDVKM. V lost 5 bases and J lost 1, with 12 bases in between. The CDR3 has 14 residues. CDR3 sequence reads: CASSPMDSSYEQYF. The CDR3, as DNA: TGTGCCAGCAGTCCCATGGACAGTTCCTACGAGCAGTACTTC. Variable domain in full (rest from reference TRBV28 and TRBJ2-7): DVKVTQSSRYLVKRTGEKVFLECVQDMDHENMFWYRQDPGLGLRLIYFSYDVKMKEKGDIPEGYSVSREKKERFSLILESASTNQTSMYLCASSPMDSSYEQYFGPGTRLTVT.

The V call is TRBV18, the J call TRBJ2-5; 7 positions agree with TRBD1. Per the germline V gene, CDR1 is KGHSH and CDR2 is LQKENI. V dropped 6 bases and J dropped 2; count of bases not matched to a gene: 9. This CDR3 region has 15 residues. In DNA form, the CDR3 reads TGTGCCAGCTCCTCCTTGGGACAGCCTCAAGAGACCCAGTACTTC. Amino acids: CASSSLGQPQETQYF.

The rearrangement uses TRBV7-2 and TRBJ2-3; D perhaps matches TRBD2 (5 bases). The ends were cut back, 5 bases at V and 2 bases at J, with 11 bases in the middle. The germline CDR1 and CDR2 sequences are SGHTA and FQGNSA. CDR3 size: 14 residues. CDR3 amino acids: CASSTWEYTDTQYF. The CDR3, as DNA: TGTGCCAGCAGCACTTGGGAGTACACAGATACGCAGTATTTT.

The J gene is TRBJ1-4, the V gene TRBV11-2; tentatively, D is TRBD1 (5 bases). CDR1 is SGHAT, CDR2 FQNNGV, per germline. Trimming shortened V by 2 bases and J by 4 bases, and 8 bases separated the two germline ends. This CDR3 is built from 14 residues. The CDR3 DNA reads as TGTGCCAGCAGCTTATCAGGGTTTAATGAAAAACTGTTTTTT. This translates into CASSLSGFNEKLFF. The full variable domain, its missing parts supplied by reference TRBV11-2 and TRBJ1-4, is EAGVAQSPRYKIIEKRQSVAFWCNPISGHATLYWYQQILGQGPKLLIQFQNNGVVDDSQLPKDRFSAERLKGVDSTLKIQPAKLEDSAVYLCASSLSGFNEKLFFGSGTQLSVL.

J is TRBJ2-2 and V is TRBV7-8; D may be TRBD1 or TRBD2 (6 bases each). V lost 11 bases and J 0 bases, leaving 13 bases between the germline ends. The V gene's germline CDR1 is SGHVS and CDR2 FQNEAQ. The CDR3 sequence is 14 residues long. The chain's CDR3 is CAGGGGTNTGELFF. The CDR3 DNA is TGTGCCGGGGGCGGCGGGACGAACACCGGGGAGCTGTTTTTT.

The CDR3 region has the DNA TGTGCCAGCAGCTCAATCGGGTCTCTGGGGACCTACGAGCAGTACTTC. Translating gives CASSSIGSLGTYEQYF. V gene TRBV5-4 combines with J gene TRBJ2-7; D not resolved. The CDR3 covers 16 residues. V was clipped by 3 bases and J by 2 bases, with 18 bases between them. Germline lookup yields CDR1 SGHNT and CDR2 YYREEE (reference sequence).

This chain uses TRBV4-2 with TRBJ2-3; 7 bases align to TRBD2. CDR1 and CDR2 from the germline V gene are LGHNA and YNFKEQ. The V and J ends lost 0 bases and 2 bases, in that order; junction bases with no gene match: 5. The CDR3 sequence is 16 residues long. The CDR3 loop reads CASSQDLAVPTDTQYF. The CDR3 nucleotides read TGTGCCAGCAGCCAAGATCTAGCGGTGCCCACAGATACGCAGTATTTT.

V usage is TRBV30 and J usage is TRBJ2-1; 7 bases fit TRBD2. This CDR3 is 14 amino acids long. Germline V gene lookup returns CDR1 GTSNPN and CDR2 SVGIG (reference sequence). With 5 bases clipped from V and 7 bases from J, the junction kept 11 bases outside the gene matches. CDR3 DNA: TGTGCCTGGGGAAGCGGGGAAGTCAGGAATGAGCAGTTCTTC. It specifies CAWGSGEVRNEQFF.

CDR3 protein: CATKGSANQPQHF. Here the CDR3 DNA reads TGTGCCACCAAGGGCAGTGCCAATCAGCCCCAGCATTTT. The genes are TRBV6-5 and TRBJ1-5; D uncertain. Looked up from germline, CDR1 is MNHEY and CDR2 is SVGAGI. V was trimmed by 10 bases and J by 3 bases, leaving 13 bases between them. The CDR3 consists of 13 residues.